This T cell receptor beta chain was found in a study of beta chain features in type 1 diabetes (dated by TCRdb to the late 2010s). Turning to the overall study: Mean age, gender distribution, total cell number and subset yield were not different between patients and healthy donors. Whereas all 28 donors provided naive and central memory subsets, regulatory and stem cell-like memory subsets were isolated from just 8 patients and about 8 healthy donors. A total of 107,917,701 sorted cells were examined across all samples, and a strong correlation was observed between cell number per subset and RNA yield. In the study, TCRB repertoires of sorted circulating CD4+ T cell subsets from recently diagnosed type 1 diabetes patients were compared with those of matched healthy donors.

The entire amount of isolated RNA was reverse transcribed using the High Capacity cDNA Reverse Transcription Kit, so the sequenced TCRB transcripts were expressed ones. Naive, central memory and regulatory T cell samples underwent deep immunoSEQ sequencing, averaging about 3.57 million total reads per sample. Sorted cells were lysed in RLT buffer, and RNA was extracted using DNase-treated RNeasy Micro or Mini kits according to cell number. To prevent cross-contamination, each cell subset was processed individually, whereas patient and healthy donor samples were processed jointly. The immunoSEQ multiplex PCR was used to amplify TCRB sequences from cDNA, generating 87-bp fragments that spanned the CDR3 region. Sequencing of the amplicons was performed on the Illumina HiSeq platform. The authors' pipeline ran thus. Synthetic template baselines were used to correct PCR bias computationally, reads within Hamming distance 2 were collapsed, and singletons that could not be merged were discarded. Reads were aligned against IMGT so that V, D and J genes, CDR3 length and insertions or deletions at six rearrangement sites could be assigned. Within each subset, clonotype counts were normalized to the number of sorted cells before true diversity and Gini coefficients were calculated with the tcR R package. The overlap coefficient, calculated on TCRB nucleotide sequences, was used to quantify repertoire sharing. Out-of-frame TCRB sequences from naive cells were analyzed as a proxy for the pre-selection repertoire. TCRdb retrieved this table from immuneACCESS and kept in-frame rearrangements only. Not all clones are present; in checked studies, unresolved V genes account for under half, and no reason is known for the remainder. From that table come the V and J calls and clone size; the DNA was used to work out D and trimming. This sample is represented by about 650,000 clones; under 15% of them were singletons. The ten largest clones take up more than 0.1% of the sample.

This clone showed up just a few times. The target of this receptor is not known. Base qualities were left out, and no much larger clone turns up one base away. Other DNA sequences in the same sample also yield this CDR3. Each donor gave one peripheral blood draw, averaging roughly 100 mL, which was collected into heparinised tubes. Naive, central memory, regulatory and stem cell-like memory CD4+ T cells were sorted on a BD FACSAria II using a panel including CD45RO, CCR7, CD25, CD127, CD95 and CD27. Every sorted population had a purity above 95%. PBMCs were isolated right away by Lymphoprep density gradient centrifugation and were stained directly, without culture. So that batch effects would be minimized, each experiment stained and sorted samples in pairs, pairing one healthy donor with one patient. Measured from the cysteine to the phenylalanine, the CDR3 is 12 residues long. Just the 36-base CDR3 DNA is kept, in frame starting at base 1. V loses 11 bases, J loses 2 bases, and the germline ends lie 11 bases apart. The germline V gene yields SNHLY for CDR1 and FYNNEI for CDR2.

Study-wide findings and limitations: In all four CD4+ subsets, TCRB CDR3 length was moderately but significantly shorter in type 1 diabetes patients. Sequencing cDNA rather than genomic DNA could over-represent highly expressing activated cells, although activation and CD3 levels did not differ between groups. Shorter templates might be favored by PCR, yet because patient and control samples were amplified and corrected together, any such skew would affect both groups equally. Only small numbers of individuals were included in the HLA sub-analyses, which left unresolved whether HLA type had any influence on TCRB rearrangement. Patients with type 1 diabetes made fewer insertions and deleted more nucleotides at VDJ recombination sites, implying thymic rearrangement abnormalities. Naive, central memory and regulatory TCRB repertoires appeared more similar among patients than among healthy donors.

This sequence was found in a man younger than 40 with type 1 diabetes. The sequenced sample consisted of naive CD4+ T cells from blood. Interpreted using the paper, the cell subset or site label stands for: true naive CD4+ T cells. The sequence links TRBV2 to TRBJ2-3; the D gene assignment is perhaps TRBD1 or TRBD2, with each matching 5 bases. The DNA sequence is given as TGTGCCTCACGGGGCGTCACAGATACGCAGTATTTT. Translated, it reads CASRGVTDTQYF.